The 5 T cell receptor beta chains given below trace back to one sample, sequenced in a study of beta chain features in type 1 diabetes. The whole isolated RNA underwent reverse transcription, so sequencing captured expressed TCRB transcripts. The table came from immunoSEQ multiplex PCR; TCRdb's copy has only in-frame clones and leaves some out. Altogether hundreds of thousands of clones are present, approximately 9.9% being singletons, with the ten largest covering about 0.015%. The sequenced sample consisted of naive CD4+ T cells from blood. The receptors derive from a young woman in good health.

This clone was seen only a few times. The V and J genes are TRBV29-1 and TRBJ2-3; tentatively, D is TRBD1 (6 bases). Trimming cost V 0 bases and J 5 bases, with 12 bases left between them. The CDR3 extends over 14 amino acids. Germline V lookup: CDR1 SQVTM, CDR2 ANQGSEA. This chain's CDR3 is CSVEDSGHGDTQYF. Here the CDR3 DNA reads TGCAGCGTTGAAGATTCGGGACACGGAGATACGCAGTATTTT.

The chain recombines TRBV23-1 with TRBJ1-5; D remains unclear. TRBV23-1 is placed among ORFs of uncertain function. Trimming cost V 0 bases and J 6 bases, with 6 bases left between them. This CDR3 comprises 13 residues. The CDR3 here is CASSQSRPQPQHF. The CDR3 nucleotides read TGCGCCAGCAGTCAATCGCGTCCTCAGCCCCAGCATTTT.

In this sample, this clone turned up a few times. The chain employs TRBV5-6 and TRBJ1-2, with D uncertain. CDR1 is SGHDT, CDR2 YYEEEE, per germline. The CDR3 consists of 15 residues. Trimming cost V 2 bases and J 7 bases, with 18 bases left between them. CDR3 DNA: TGTGCCAGCAGCTTCTCTGGGCTCTGGCTCGGTGGCTACACCTTC. Its translation: CASSFSGLWLGGYTF.

This clone was observed a handful of times. J is TRBJ2-7 and V is TRBV6-5; 7 nucleotides line up with TRBD2. The V and J ends lost 8 bases and 0 bases, in that order; junction bases with no gene match: 4. Germline CDR1 and CDR2: MNHEY and SVGAGI. This CDR3 is 13 amino acids long. The CDR3 region has the DNA TGTGCCAGCTCGTGGGGGGGCTCCTACGAGCAGTACTTC. Protein sequence: CASSWGGSYEQYF.

This clone was seen repeatedly, ten times or more. The same CDR3 arises from other DNA sequences in this sample as well. This rearrangement joins TRBV18 to TRBJ2-5; D unclear. The CDR3 extends over 11 amino acids. In germline, CDR1 is KGHSH, CDR2 LQKENI. Deletions cut 2 bases from V and 5 bases from J, with 3 bases between. The DNA of the CDR3 is TGTGCCAGCTCACCAGAGGAGACCCAGTACTTC. Amino acid sequence: CASSPEETQYF.